The clone carrying this T cell receptor beta chain has at least ten counts. A 5'RACE template-switching step, the method used to make TCR cDNA, added a universal primer site and UMIs. TCRdb re-called the 5' RACE reads through MiXCR, storing one row per CDR3 protein. The table includes approximately 31,000 distinct CDR3 sequences, 10% detected once. The sample belongs to a study of T cells after yellow fever vaccination. Study-level information: CD3, CD45RA, CCR7 and CD95 sorting yielded EM, EMRA, CM and Tscm memory subsets. Regarding the study as a whole: Most clones from primary vaccination were detected again post-booster (96% CD4, around 88% CD8). A minor fraction of clonotypes spanned both CD4 and CD8 compartments.

This CDR3 region has 13 residues. With 3 bases removed from V and 5 bases from J, the gap between germline ends came to 13 bases. The germline V gene has CDR1 DFQATT and CDR2 SNEGSKA (reference sequence). The specimen comprised PBMCs, either bulk or a sorted T-cell subset (CD4+, CD8+, memory, or dextramer-sorted; not recorded which), sampled roughly 15 days after the first yellow fever vaccination. This rearrangement joins TRBV20-1 to TRBJ2-5, with TRBD2 as a possible D gene (6 bases). The sequence was collected from a man between 18 and 29 years old who received the YFV17D yellow fever vaccine. CDR3 sequence (DNA): TGCAGTGCTAGGGAGGGACGTCGGGAGACCCAGTACTTC. It encodes CSAREGRRETQYF.